There are many counts of the clone carrying this T cell receptor (beta chain). This entry comes from a study of T cells in Graves' hyperthyroidism and ophthalmopathy. Reasons for excluding patients were uncontrolled infection, other autoimmune disease, pregnancy or lactation. Diagnoses rested on clinical symptoms, serum thyroxine and TRAb, thyroid ultrasound and orbital computed tomography. A roughly 10 ml volume of fresh peripheral blood provided the PBMCs. Authors of the study amplified TCR beta CDR3 regions from RNA transcripts. First-round RT-PCR of the TCR CDR3 relied on the HTBI primer set. A single record per CDR3 protein comes from TCRdb applying MiXCR to the multiplex PCR reads. The data hold around 400,000 distinct CDR3 sequences, with approximately 14% observed a single time. This CDR3 has 13 residues. V was cut by 4 bases and J by 4 bases, with 10 bases left in between. Germline-derived CDR1 and CDR2 are MNHEY and SMNVEV (reference sequence).

The receptor was derived from a woman under 30 with Graves' hyperthyroidism that later progressed to Graves' ophthalmopathy. The V call is TRBV27, the J call TRBJ2-5; D possibly corresponds to TRBD2 (5 bases). Material: blood. CDR3 loop: CASSYASLETQYF. The CDR3 bases are TGTGCCAGCAGTTACGCTAGCTTAGAGACCCAGTACTTC.